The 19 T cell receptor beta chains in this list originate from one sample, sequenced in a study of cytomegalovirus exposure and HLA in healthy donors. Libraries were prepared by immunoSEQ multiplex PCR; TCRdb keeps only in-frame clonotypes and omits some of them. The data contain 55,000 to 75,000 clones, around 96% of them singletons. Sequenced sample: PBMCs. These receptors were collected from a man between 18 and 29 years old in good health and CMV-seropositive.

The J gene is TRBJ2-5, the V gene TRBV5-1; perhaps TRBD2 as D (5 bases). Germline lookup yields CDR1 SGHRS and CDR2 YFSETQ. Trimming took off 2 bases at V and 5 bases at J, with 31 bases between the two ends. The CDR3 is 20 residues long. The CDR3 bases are TGCGCCAGCAGCTTATTCGAGGGCCGGCCCCGGCCCGGTGGAGGTGAGACCCAGTACTTC. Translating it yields CASSLFEGRPRPGGGETQYF.

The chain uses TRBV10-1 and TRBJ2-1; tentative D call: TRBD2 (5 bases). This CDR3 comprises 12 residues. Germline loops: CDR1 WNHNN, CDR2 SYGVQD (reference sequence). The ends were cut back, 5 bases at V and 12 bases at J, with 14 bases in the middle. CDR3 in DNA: TGCGCCAGCAGTAGAGGAGGAGGAGGGCAGTTCTTC. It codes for CASSRGGGGQFF.

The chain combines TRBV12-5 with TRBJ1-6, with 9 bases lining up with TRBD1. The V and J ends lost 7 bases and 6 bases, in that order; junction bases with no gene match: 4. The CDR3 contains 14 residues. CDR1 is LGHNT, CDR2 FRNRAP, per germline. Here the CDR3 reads CASAPGQGNSPLHF. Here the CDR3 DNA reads TGTGCTAGTGCCCCGGGACAGGGTAATTCACCCCTCCACTTT.

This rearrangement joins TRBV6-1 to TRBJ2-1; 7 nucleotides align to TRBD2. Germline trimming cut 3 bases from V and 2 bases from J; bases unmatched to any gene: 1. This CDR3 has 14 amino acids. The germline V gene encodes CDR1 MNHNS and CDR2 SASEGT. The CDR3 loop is CASSESGAYNEQFF. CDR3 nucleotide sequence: TGTGCCAGCAGTGAGAGCGGGGCCTACAATGAGCAGTTCTTC.

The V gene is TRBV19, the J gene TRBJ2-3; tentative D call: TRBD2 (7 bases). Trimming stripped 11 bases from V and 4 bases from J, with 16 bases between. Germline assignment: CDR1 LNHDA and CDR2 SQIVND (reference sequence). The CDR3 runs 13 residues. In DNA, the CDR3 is TGTGCCGCCTCGGGGGGCCCGGCAGATACGCAGTATTTT. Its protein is CAASGGPADTQYF.

In nucleotides, the CDR3 is TGTGCCATCAGTGAGTCGTGGGAGCGCTACGAGCAGTACTTC. Translated, it gives CAISESWERYEQYF. The rearrangement links TRBV10-3 to TRBJ2-7, with a tentative D call TRBD2 (5 bases). V dropped 0 bases and J dropped 3 bases, with 9 bases sitting between them. CDR3 length: 14 amino acids. Germline values: CDR1 ENHRY, CDR2 SYGVKD.

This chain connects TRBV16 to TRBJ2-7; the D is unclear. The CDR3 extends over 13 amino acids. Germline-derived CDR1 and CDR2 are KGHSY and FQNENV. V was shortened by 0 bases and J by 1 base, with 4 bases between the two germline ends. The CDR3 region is CASSQSPSYEQYF. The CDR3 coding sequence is TGTGCCAGCAGCCAATCCCCTTCCTACGAGCAGTACTTC.

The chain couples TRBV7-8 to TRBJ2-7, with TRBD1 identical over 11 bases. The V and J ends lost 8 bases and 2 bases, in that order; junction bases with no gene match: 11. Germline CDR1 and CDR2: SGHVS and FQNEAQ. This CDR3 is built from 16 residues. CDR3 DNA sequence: TGTGCCAGCCTTTCTCCCGGGACAGGGGGGGCCTACGAGCAGTACTTC. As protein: CASLSPGTGGAYEQYF.

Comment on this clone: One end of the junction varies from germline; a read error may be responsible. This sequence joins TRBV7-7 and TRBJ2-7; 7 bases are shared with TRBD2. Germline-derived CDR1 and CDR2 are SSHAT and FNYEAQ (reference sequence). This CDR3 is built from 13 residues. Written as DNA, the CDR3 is TGTGCTAGCAGCTCAGGACTAGCCTACGAGCAGTACTTC. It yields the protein CASSSGLAYEQYF.

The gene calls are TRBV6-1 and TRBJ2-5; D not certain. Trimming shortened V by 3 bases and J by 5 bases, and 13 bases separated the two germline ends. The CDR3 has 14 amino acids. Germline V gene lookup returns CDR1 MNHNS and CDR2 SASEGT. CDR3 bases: TGTGCCAGCAGTGACCAAAGAATAGTGGAGACCCAGTACTTC. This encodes CASSDQRIVETQYF.

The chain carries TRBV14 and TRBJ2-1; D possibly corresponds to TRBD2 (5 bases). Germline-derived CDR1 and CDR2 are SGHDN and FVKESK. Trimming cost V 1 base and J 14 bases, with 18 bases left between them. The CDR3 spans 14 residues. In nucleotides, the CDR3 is TGTGCCAGCAGCCAAGGCTCCGACCGGGAATCTGAGTTCTTC. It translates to CASSQGSDRESEFF. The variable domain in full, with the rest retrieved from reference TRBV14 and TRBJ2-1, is EAGVTQFPSHSVIEKGQTVTLRCDPISGHDNLYWYRRVMGKEIKFLLHFVKESKQDESGMPNNRFLAERTGGTYSTLKVQPAELEDSGVYFCASSQGSDRESEFFGPGTRLTVL.

The CDR3 reads CASSAPSGDYGYTF. In DNA, the CDR3 is TGTGCCAGCAGTGCCCCCTCCGGGGACTATGGCTACACCTTC. This chain links TRBV2 with TRBJ1-2; D is unresolved. This CDR3 comprises 14 residues. Looked up from germline, CDR1 is SNHLY and CDR2 is FYNNEI. The V end was cut by 4 bases, the J end by 3 bases, with 12 bases between.

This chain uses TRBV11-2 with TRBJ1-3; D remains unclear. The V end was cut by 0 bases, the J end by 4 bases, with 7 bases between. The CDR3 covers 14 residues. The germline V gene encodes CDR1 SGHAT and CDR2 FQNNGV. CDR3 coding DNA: TGTGCCAGCAGCTTAGATCGGAGGGGAAACACCATATATTTT. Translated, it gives CASSLDRRGNTIYF.

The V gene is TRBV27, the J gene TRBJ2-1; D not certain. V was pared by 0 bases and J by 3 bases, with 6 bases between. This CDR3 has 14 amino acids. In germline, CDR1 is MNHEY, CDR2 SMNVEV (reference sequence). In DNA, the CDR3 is TGTGCCAGCAGTTTATCCCTCAGCTACAATGAGCAGTTCTTC. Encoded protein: CASSLSLSYNEQFF.

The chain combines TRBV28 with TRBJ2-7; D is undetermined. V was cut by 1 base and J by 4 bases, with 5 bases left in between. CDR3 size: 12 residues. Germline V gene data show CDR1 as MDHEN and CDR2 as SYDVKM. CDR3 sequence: CASSLSSYEQYF. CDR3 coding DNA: TGTGCCAGCAGTTTATCTAGTTACGAGCAGTACTTC.

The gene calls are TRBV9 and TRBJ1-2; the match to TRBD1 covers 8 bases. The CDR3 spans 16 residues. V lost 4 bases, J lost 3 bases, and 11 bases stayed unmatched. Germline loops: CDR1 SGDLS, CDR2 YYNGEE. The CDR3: CASSSDRAGGDYGYTF. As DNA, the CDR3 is TGTGCCAGCAGCTCAGATCGGGCAGGGGGCGACTATGGCTACACCTTC.

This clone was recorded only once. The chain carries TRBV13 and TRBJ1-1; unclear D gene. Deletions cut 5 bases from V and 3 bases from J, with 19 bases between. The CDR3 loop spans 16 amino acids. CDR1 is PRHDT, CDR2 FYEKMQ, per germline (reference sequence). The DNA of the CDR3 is TGTGCCAGCAGCCTCGGTTCCGCATTCCAATACACTGAAGCTTTCTTT. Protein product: CASSLGSAFQYTEAFF.

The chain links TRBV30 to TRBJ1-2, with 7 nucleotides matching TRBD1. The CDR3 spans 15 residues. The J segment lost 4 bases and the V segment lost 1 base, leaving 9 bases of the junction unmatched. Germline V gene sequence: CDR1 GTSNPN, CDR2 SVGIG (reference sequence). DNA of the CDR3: TGTGCCTGGAGTGGGGGCCAGGGGGTTTTCTATGGCTACACCTTC. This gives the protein CAWSGGQGVFYGYTF.

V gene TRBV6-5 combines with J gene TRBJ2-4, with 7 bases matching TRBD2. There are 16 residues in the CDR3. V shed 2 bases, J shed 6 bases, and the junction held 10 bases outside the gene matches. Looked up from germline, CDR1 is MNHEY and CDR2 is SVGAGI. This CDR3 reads CASSYQTGGTGNIQYF. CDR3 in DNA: TGTGCCAGCAGTTACCAAACGGGGGGTACGGGAAACATTCAGTACTTC.